The 28 T cell receptor beta chains below were found in one sample sequenced in a study of radiation and T cells in renal cell carcinoma. The time point was: blood 2 weeks post-SBRT. Stated treatment: 15 Gy SBRT to primary tumor, nephrectomy 4 weeks later. The table came from immunoSEQ multiplex PCR; TCRdb's copy has only in-frame clones and leaves some out. The sample holds roughly 150,000 clones; roughly 89% are singletons and the top ten take 10% to 15%. Sequencing used blood, obtained from a patient whose treatment included radiotherapy and nephrectomy. The source is a woman aged 45-65 years with renal cell carcinoma.

The genes are TRBV30 and TRBJ1-5, with 7 bases aligning to TRBD1. This CDR3 is 13 amino acids long. The germline CDR1 and CDR2 sequences are GTSNPN and SVGIG (reference sequence). The V gene end was trimmed by 5 bases and the J gene end by 4 bases; junction bases not matched to a gene: 5. In DNA, the CDR3 is TGTGCCTGGTCCGCAGGGGGGAATCAGCCCCAGCATTTT. Translated, it gives CAWSAGGNQPQHF.

This clone turned up a few times. The genes are TRBV7-2 and TRBJ1-6; D is unclear. This CDR3 region has 14 residues. The V gene lost 1 base and the J gene lost 9 bases, with 10 bases spanning the gap. The germline V gene encodes CDR1 SGHTA and CDR2 FQGNSA. The CDR3 protein is CASSLEIGLSPLHF. DNA for the CDR3: TGTGCCAGCAGCTTAGAAATCGGACTTTCACCCCTCCACTTT.

The chain joins TRBV27 to TRBJ2-7, with D uncertain. V was shortened by 4 bases and J by 3 bases, with 4 bases between the two germline ends. Germline CDR1 is MNHEY and CDR2 is SMNVEV (reference sequence). The CDR3 has 11 amino acids. CDR3 protein: CASSSHYEQYF. CDR3 DNA: TGTGCCAGCAGTTCCCACTACGAGCAGTACTTC.

The chain carries TRBV19 and TRBJ1-2; 9 bases are shared with TRBD1. The V gene's germline CDR1 is LNHDA and CDR2 SQIVND (reference sequence). The CDR3 contains 13 residues. V shed 7 bases, J shed 4 bases, and the junction held 4 bases outside the gene matches. CDR3 DNA: TGTGCCAGTACCAAGGACAGGGGCTATGGCTACACCTTC. Translating it yields CASTKDRGYGYTF.

The rearrangement links TRBV28 to TRBJ2-5; 9 bases fit TRBD2. Germline lookup yields CDR1 MDHEN and CDR2 SYDVKM. The V segment lost 7 bases and the J segment 0 bases; nucleotides outside the gene matches: 9. There are 16 residues in the CDR3. In DNA form, the CDR3 reads TGTGCCAGCACCCGAGGACTAGCGCACTACCAAGAGACCCAGTACTTC. As protein: CASTRGLAHYQETQYF.

The V gene is TRBV30, the J gene TRBJ2-7; TRBD2 agrees at 15 bases. Per germline, CDR1 GTSNPN and CDR2 SVGIG (reference sequence). The CDR3 runs 16 residues. The junction had 5 bases not matched to a gene; V was cut back by 1 base and J by 4 bases. This CDR3 reads CAWSEGLAGGLYEQYF. The DNA of the CDR3 is TGTGCCTGGAGTGAGGGACTAGCGGGGGGCCTATACGAGCAGTACTTC.

The chain joins TRBV4-1 to TRBJ2-2, with D possibly being TRBD1 (6 bases). CDR3 length equals 15 residues. Germline CDR1 reads MGHRA; CDR2 reads YSYEKL. V lost 2 bases to trimming and J lost 4 bases, with 11 bases between them. The CDR3 sequence: CASSQRQARTGELFF. CDR3 DNA: TGCGCCAGCAGCCAAAGACAGGCACGCACCGGGGAGCTGTTTTTT.

The CDR3 nucleotides read TGTGCCAGCAGCTTAGCTCGGGGGGCGGATGGCTACACCTTC. Residues: CASSLARGADGYTF. The V gene is TRBV7-8, the J gene TRBJ1-2; weak D call: TRBD1 (6 bases). Germline V gives CDR1 SGHVS, CDR2 FQNEAQ. The germline V and J ends were trimmed by 0 bases and 6 bases, with 11 bases remaining between them. CDR3 length equals 14 residues.

This clone was seen repeatedly, ten times or more. The chain is built from TRBV14 and TRBJ2-7; the D gene is possibly TRBD2 (6 bases). Germline V gene lookup returns CDR1 SGHDN and CDR2 FVKESK. V lost 1 base and J 0 bases, leaving 10 bases between the germline ends. CDR3 length: 15 amino acids. CDR3 DNA sequence: TGTGCCAGCAGCCAAGGGGTGGACTACTCCTACGAGCAGTACTTC. Its protein product is CASSQGVDYSYEQYF.

V and J are TRBV29-1 and TRBJ2-1; no clear D. There are 14 residues in the CDR3. CDR1 and CDR2 from the germline V gene are SQVTM and ANQGSEA. V dropped 2 bases and J dropped 0 bases, with 8 bases sitting between them. CDR3 DNA: TGCAGCGTTGAATGGTATAGCTCCTACAATGAGCAGTTCTTC. This translates into CSVEWYSSYNEQFF.

The V call is TRBV7-9, the J call TRBJ1-6, with a possible D match to TRBD1 (6 bases). The V and J ends lost 5 bases and 6 bases respectively, with 14 bases between them. The germline CDR1 and CDR2 sequences are SEHNR and FQNEAQ (reference sequence). The CDR3 totals 15 residues. The CDR3 nucleotides read TGTGCCAGCAGCATAGGGACAAGGAGTAATTCACCCCTCCACTTT. Amino acids: CASSIGTRSNSPLHF.

This sequence joins TRBV19 and TRBJ1-5; no definite D call. The CDR3 contains 15 residues. Germline V gene sequence: CDR1 LNHDA, CDR2 SQIVND (reference sequence). The V end was cut by 7 bases, the J end by 3 bases, with 16 bases between. The CDR3 nucleotides read TGTGCCAGTATTAAGTGGGCAGACCTCAATCAGCCCCAGCATTTT. Translated: CASIKWADLNQPQHF.

In regard to this clone: A junction end diverges from the germline sequence, so it may reflect a read error. The chain links TRBV7-7 to TRBJ2-2; the D gene is possibly TRBD1 (7 bases). Germline CDR1 is SSHAT and CDR2 is FNYEAQ (reference sequence). This CDR3 has 16 amino acids. CDR3 DNA sequence: TGTGCTAGCAGCTTAGGGCGGGGACAGCCTACCGGGGAGCTGTTTTTT. Protein product: CASSLGRGQPTGELFF.

This CDR3 is CASSLGLANTEAFF. DNA of the CDR3: TGTGCCAGCTCCTTAGGGCTCGCGAACACTGAAGCTTTCTTT. V is TRBV2 and J is TRBJ1-1; no reliable D call. Germline lookup yields CDR1 SNHLY and CDR2 FYNNEI. The CDR3 consists of 14 residues. With 8 bases removed from V and 1 base from J, the gap between germline ends came to 14 bases.

The rearrangement uses TRBV25-1 and TRBJ1-1; a weak D match, TRBD1 (5 bases). The V and J ends lost 8 bases and 12 bases respectively, with 16 bases between them. Germline loops: CDR1 MGHDK, CDR2 SYGVNS. The CDR3 covers 11 residues. CDR3 region: CASGYSGETFF. CDR3 DNA: TGTGCCAGCGGATACTCGGGGGAGACTTTCTTT.

This clone was counted between two and nine times. The rearrangement joins TRBV4-1 to TRBJ1-1; 8 positions agree with TRBD1. Trimming cost V 5 bases and J 4 bases; bases outside gene matches: 3. The CDR3 is made up of 13 amino acids. CDR1 MGHRA and CDR2 YSYEKL come from the germline V gene. DNA of the CDR3: TGCGCCAGCAGCGGACAGGGAGGCACTGAAGCTTTCTTT. Protein: CASSGQGGTEAFF.

This clone has just one count. CDR3 DNA sequence: TGTGCCAGCAGCCCCAGGGACAGGGACTATGGCTACACCTTC. Translation: CASSPRDRDYGYTF. The chain uses TRBV5-6 and TRBJ1-2; the match to TRBD1 covers 9 bases. The V segment lost 4 bases and the J segment 3 bases; nucleotides outside the gene matches: 4. The CDR3 covers 14 residues. Germline values: CDR1 SGHDT, CDR2 YYEEEE.

The chain has TRBV18 and TRBJ1-3; D unclear. This CDR3 region has 15 residues. Germline V CDR1 and CDR2: KGHSH, LQKENI. Trimming cost V 6 bases and J 1 base, with 13 bases left between them. The CDR3 loop is CASSPTESSGNTIYF. The CDR3 DNA is TGTGCCAGCTCCCCCACCGAGAGTTCTGGAAACACCATATATTTT.

This sequence joins TRBV9 and TRBJ2-2; 9 bases align to TRBD1. Germline trimming cut 3 bases from V and 3 bases from J; bases unmatched to any gene: 6. The CDR3 has 16 amino acids. CDR1 is SGDLS and CDR2 is YYNGEE in the germline V gene. The CDR3: CASSAPGQGHTGELFF. The CDR3 nucleotides are TGTGCCAGCAGCGCGCCGGGACAGGGCCACACCGGGGAGCTGTTTTTT.

The chain combines TRBV18 with TRBJ1-5, with a weak D call TRBD1 (5 bases). The CDR3 extends over 17 amino acids. CDR1 is KGHSH and CDR2 is LQKENI in the germline V gene. The V and J ends lost 3 bases and 3 bases respectively, with 18 bases between them. The CDR3 nucleotides read TGTGCCAGCTCACCCACCACAGGTCTGCAGGACAATCAGCCCCAGCATTTT. Its translation: CASSPTTGLQDNQPQHF.

The rearrangement links TRBV5-1 to TRBJ2-1, with 8 bases fitting TRBD1. Per the germline V gene, CDR1 is SGHRS and CDR2 is YFSETQ. Trimming took 4 bases from V and 2 from J; bases not matched to a gene: 5. The CDR3 runs 15 residues. The chain's CDR3 is CASSPRQGTYNEQFF. The CDR3 nucleotides are TGCGCCAGCAGCCCCCGACAGGGGACCTACAATGAGCAGTTCTTC.

The chain links TRBV7-9 to TRBJ1-1, with 7 bases that match TRBD1. Germline V gene lookup returns CDR1 SEHNR and CDR2 FQNEAQ (reference sequence). The CDR3 length is 14 residues. Germline trimming cut 5 bases from V and 4 bases from J; bases unmatched to any gene: 7. The CDR3 DNA follows: TGTGCCAGCAGCCGCCGGGACAGAAGCACTGAAGCTTTCTTT. Amino acid sequence: CASSRRDRSTEAFF.

The V and J genes are TRBV7-9 and TRBJ1-3; D is possibly TRBD1 (6 bases). The germline CDR1 and CDR2 sequences are SEHNR and FQNEAQ (reference sequence). This CDR3 has 16 residues. Trimming took 2 bases from V and 0 from J, leaving 11 bases between them. The DNA of the CDR3 is TGTGCCAGCAGCTTATATCTGGGGGCCTCTGGAAACACCATATATTTT. Translation gives CASSLYLGASGNTIYF.

The chain has TRBV5-1 and TRBJ2-7, with D perhaps TRBD1 or TRBD2 (5 bases each). The CDR3 runs 15 residues. From germline, CDR1 is SGHRS and CDR2 YFSETQ. Trimming removed 4 bases from V and 2 bases from J, with 16 bases in between. CDR3 loop: CASSGTGTVPYEQYF. The CDR3, as DNA: TGCGCCAGCAGCGGGACCGGGACGGTACCCTACGAGCAGTACTTC.

The V and J genes are TRBV29-1 and TRBJ2-3; D may be TRBD2 (5 bases). CDR1 is SQVTM, CDR2 ANQGSEA, per germline. The CDR3 has 16 amino acids. V was trimmed by 0 bases and J by 0 bases, leaving 13 bases between them. The CDR3 sequence is CSVEENARTSTDTQYF. CDR3 DNA: TGCAGCGTTGAAGAAAACGCCCGGACTAGCACAGATACGCAGTATTTT.

The chain joins TRBV5-1 to TRBJ2-5, with a tentative D call TRBD2 (6 bases). Germline CDR1 and CDR2: SGHRS and YFSETQ. There are 12 residues in the CDR3. Between the trimmed V and J ends, which lost 7 bases and 5 bases, there was a span of 12 bases. This CDR3 reads CASSAGLETQYF. In DNA, the CDR3 is TGCGCCAGCTCCGCGGGGTTGGAGACCCAGTACTTC.

This chain joins TRBV5-1 and TRBJ1-1; 8 bases are a match to TRBD1. This CDR3 has 12 amino acids. Germline lookup yields CDR1 SGHRS and CDR2 YFSETQ. V lost 2 bases to trimming and J lost 10 bases; unmatched junction nucleotides: 4. The CDR3 here is CASSFSGQGAFF. The CDR3 DNA reads TGCGCCAGCAGCTTTTCCGGACAGGGAGCTTTCTTT.

The chain couples TRBV7-9 to TRBJ1-5; TRBD1 agrees at 10 bases. J was trimmed by 4 bases and V by 3 bases; bases with no gene match: 15. The CDR3 length is 19 residues. Germline values: CDR1 SEHNR, CDR2 FQNEAQ (reference sequence). CDR3: CASSFTSGTGADINQPQHF. CDR3 nucleotide sequence: TGTGCCAGCAGCTTCACCTCCGGGACAGGGGCAGATATTAATCAGCCCCAGCATTTT.